The clone carrying this TCR beta chain was recorded once. The sample carries other DNA sequences with the same CDR3. These data originate in a study of blood T cell repertoires in COVID-19. Original data processing: Using reference gene primer amplification, nucleated cell counts were estimated. Assay: immunoSEQ multiplex PCR; the TCRdb copy retains only in-frame clones and omits some. That table supplies the V and J calls and clone size; D and trimming were determined from the DNA. The sample has 400,000 to 450,000 clones, approximately 92% seen once. Germline V gene lookup returns CDR1 SGHRS and CDR2 YFSETQ. V dropped 2 bases and J dropped 2 bases, with 8 bases sitting between them. CDR3 size: 14 residues. The age range of participants was about 18 to 95 years, with residence in about 25 US areas.

The chain carries TRBV5-1 and TRBJ2-1; D is perhaps TRBD1 (6 bases). The TCR comes from a man aged 30 to 39 who had recovered from COVID-19. The sample taken for sequencing was PBMCs or T cells enriched from blood (not recorded which). CDR3 sequence: CASSFGQTYNEQFF. CDR3 DNA sequence: TGCGCCAGCAGCTTTGGACAGACCTACAATGAGCAGTTCTTC.